This T cell receptor (beta chain) was recovered during a study of early T cells in non-severe SARS-CoV-2 infection. This clonotype was counted many times. Its antigen is unknown. Tagging with unique molecular identifiers was applied to individual cDNA molecules. TCRdb ran MiXCR on the 5' RACE reads and lists one entry per CDR3 protein. The sample has under 80,000 distinct CDR3 sequences; about 9.9% are singletons. Study-level findings and limits: Matching results from VDJdb favored anti-spike CD8 responses, leaving private and CD4 specificities undetected.

Sequencing input: whole blood. This sequence was found in an adult who was a healthcare worker with PCR-confirmed SARS-CoV-2 infection or an uninfected control (not recorded which).

The CDR3 reads CASSAPLGVAGAKNIQYF. The CDR3 DNA sequence: TGTGCCAGCAGCGCCCCCCTCGGGGTAGCGGGAGCCAAAAACATTCAGTACTTC. This rearrangement joins TRBV11-3 to TRBJ2-4; 7 bases are shared with TRBD2. CDR1 and CDR2 (germline): SGHNT, YENEEA. CDR3 length equals 18 residues. V trimming: 5 bases; J trimming: 0 bases; junction bases outside the gene matches: 13.